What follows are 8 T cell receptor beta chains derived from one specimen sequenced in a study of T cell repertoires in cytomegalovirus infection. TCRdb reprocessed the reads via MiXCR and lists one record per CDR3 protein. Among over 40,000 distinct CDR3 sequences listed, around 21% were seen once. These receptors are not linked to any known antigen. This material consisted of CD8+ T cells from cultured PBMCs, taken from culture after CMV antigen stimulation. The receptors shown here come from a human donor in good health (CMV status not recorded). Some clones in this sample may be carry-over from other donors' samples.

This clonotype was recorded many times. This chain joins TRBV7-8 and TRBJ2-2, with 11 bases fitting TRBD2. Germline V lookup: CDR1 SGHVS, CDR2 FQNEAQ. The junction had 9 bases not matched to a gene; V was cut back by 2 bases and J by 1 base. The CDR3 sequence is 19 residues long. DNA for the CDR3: TGTGCCAGCAGCTTACGGCTGCTAGCGGGGGGCGGGAACACCGGGGAGCTGTTTTTT. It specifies CASSLRLLAGGGNTGELFF.

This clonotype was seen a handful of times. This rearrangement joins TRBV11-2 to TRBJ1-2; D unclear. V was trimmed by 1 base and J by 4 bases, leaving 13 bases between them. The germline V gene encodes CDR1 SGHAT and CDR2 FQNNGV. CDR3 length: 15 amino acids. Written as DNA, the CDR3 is TGTGCCAGCAGCTTAGGAAGTGCCAGTTCCTATGGCTACACCTTC. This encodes CASSLGSASSYGYTF.

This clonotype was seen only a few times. The CDR3 sequence is CSASPGRRGNQPQHF. CDR3 nucleotide sequence: TGCAGTGCTAGCCCCGGCAGGCGAGGCAATCAGCCCCAGCATTTT. The chain uses TRBV20-1 and TRBJ1-5; D unclear. Germline V gives CDR1 DFQATT, CDR2 SNEGSKA (reference sequence). This CDR3 region has 15 residues. Between the trimmed V and J ends, which lost 3 bases and 2 bases, there was a span of 14 bases.

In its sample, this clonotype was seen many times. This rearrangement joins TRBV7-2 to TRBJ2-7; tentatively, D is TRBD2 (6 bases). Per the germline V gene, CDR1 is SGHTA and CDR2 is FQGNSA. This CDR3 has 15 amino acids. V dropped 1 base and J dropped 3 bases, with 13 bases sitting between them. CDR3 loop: CASSLEFGGDYEQYF. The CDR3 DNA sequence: TGTGCCAGCAGCTTAGAGTTTGGCGGGGACTACGAGCAGTACTTC.

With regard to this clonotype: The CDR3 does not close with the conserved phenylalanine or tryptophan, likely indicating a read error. CDR3: CASSPGTPQEQYL. CDR3 in DNA: TGTGCCAGCAGCCCCGGGACTCCTCAAGAGCAGTACCTC. This rearrangement joins TRBV6-8 to TRBJ2-7; D is perhaps TRBD2 (6 bases). Germline-derived CDR1 and CDR2 are MNHGY and SAAAGT. Trimming took 6 bases from V and 7 from J, leaving 16 bases between them. This CDR3 has 13 residues.

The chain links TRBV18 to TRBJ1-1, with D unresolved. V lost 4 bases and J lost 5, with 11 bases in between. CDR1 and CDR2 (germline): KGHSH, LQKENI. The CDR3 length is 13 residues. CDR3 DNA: TGTGCCAGCTCACATCCACAGTTGACTGAAGCTTTCTTT. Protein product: CASSHPQLTEAFF.

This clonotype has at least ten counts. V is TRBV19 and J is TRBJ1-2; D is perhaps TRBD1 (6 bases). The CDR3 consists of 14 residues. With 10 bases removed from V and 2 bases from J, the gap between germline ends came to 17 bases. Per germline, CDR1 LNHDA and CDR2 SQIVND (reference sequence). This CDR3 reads CATHSFTGNYGYTF. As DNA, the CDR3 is TGTGCCACGCACAGTTTTACAGGGAACTATGGCTACACCTTC.

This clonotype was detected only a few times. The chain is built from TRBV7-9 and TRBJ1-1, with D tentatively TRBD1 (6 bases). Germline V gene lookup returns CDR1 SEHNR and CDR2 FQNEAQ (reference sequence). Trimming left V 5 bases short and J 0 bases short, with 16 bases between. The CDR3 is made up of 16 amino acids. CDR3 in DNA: TGTGCCAGCAGCCTTCCTGAGGGGGGCTTGAACACTGAAGCTTTCTTT. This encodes CASSLPEGGLNTEAFF.